The 20 T cell receptor beta chains listed next were all sequenced from one sample in a study of response to subunit inactivated influenza vaccine (dated by TCRdb to between 2018 and 2020). Libraries were made using RT-PCR. The sequencer listed for this sample is Illumina HiSeq 2500. TCRdb ran its own pipeline on the public reads, namely fastp trimming at Q25 and MiXCR clone calling, and kept in-frame beta chains. Records with the same CDR3 protein are collapsed into one entry carrying the most frequent genes and DNA. This sample comprises roughly 520,000 distinct CDR3 sequences, about 25% of them detected only once. The ten largest clones capture under 2.5% of the sample. Sequenced material: CD4+ T cells sorted from PBMCs, taken about 5 days after vaccination. These receptors came from a man aged 50-60 years who received an inactivated influenza vaccine. Donor details come from another sample of the same person, matched by shared clones.

This clonotype was seen more than once but under ten times. The chain links TRBV10-3 to TRBJ2-1, with TRBD2 matching 12 bases. From germline, CDR1 is ENHRY and CDR2 SYGVKD. The junction had 8 bases not matched to a gene; V was cut back by 5 bases and J by 6 bases. This CDR3 contains 16 residues. CDR3 DNA: TGTGCCATCAGTCTAGCGGGGGGGCAAGCGTTCAATGAGCAGTTCTTC. Translating gives CAISLAGGQAFNEQFF.

The chain has TRBV20-1 and TRBJ2-3; D gene ambiguous. Germline V gene data show CDR1 as DFQATT and CDR2 as SNEGSKA (reference sequence). The CDR3 is 13 amino acids. Trimming removed 1 base from V and 0 bases from J, with 5 bases in between. The CDR3 DNA reads TGCAGTGCTAGAGTGATTAGCACAGATACGCAGTATTTT. It encodes CSARVISTDTQYF.

V usage is TRBV10-3 and J usage is TRBJ2-5; TRBD1 agrees at 9 bases. Trimming at V came to 3 bases and at J to 3 bases, leaving 11 bases not matched to a gene. This CDR3 is built from 17 residues. CDR1 is ENHRY, CDR2 SYGVKD, per germline. The CDR3 is CAISEQGATVSKETQYF. The CDR3 DNA reads as TGTGCCATCAGTGAACAGGGGGCGACCGTTTCGAAAGAGACCCAGTACTTC.

The chain joins TRBV7-2 to TRBJ2-3, with TRBD2 matching 13 bases. Per the germline V gene, CDR1 is SGHTA and CDR2 is FQGNSA. The junction had 7 bases not matched to a gene; V was cut back by 3 bases and J by 10 bases. The CDR3 runs 15 residues. The CDR3 loop is CASSFRLAGGPAQYF. The CDR3 bases are TGTGCCAGCAGCTTCAGACTAGCGGGAGGTCCTGCGCAGTATTTT.

V usage is TRBV5-1 and J usage is TRBJ1-2; a weak D match, TRBD1 (6 bases). The germline V and J ends were trimmed by 0 bases and 6 bases, with 12 bases remaining between them. Germline CDR1 SGHRS, CDR2 YFSETQ. CDR3 size: 14 residues. This CDR3 is CASSLGTGRDGYTF. For the CDR3, the DNA is TGCGCCAGCAGCTTGGGAACAGGGCGAGATGGCTACACCTTC.

There are many counts of this clonotype. The chain uses TRBV30 and TRBJ1-2; a possible D gene is TRBD1 (5 bases). Germline V gene lookup returns CDR1 GTSNPN and CDR2 SVGIG (reference sequence). CDR3 size: 13 residues. Trimming stripped 4 bases from V and 9 bases from J, with 18 bases between. The CDR3 nucleotides read TGTGCCTGGAAGAACAGGCAGGCCGGCAGCTACACCTTC. Translation: CAWKNRQAGSYTF. The variable domain in full, with the rest retrieved from reference TRBV30 and TRBJ1-2, is SQTIHQWPATLVQPVGSPLSLECTVEGTSNPNLYWYRQAAGRGLQLLFYSVGIGQISSEVPQNLSASRPQDRQFILSSKKLLLSDSGFYLCAWKNRQAGSYTFGSGTRLTVV.

V and J are TRBV11-2 and TRBJ2-7; tentatively, D is TRBD2 (7 bases). Germline V CDR1 and CDR2: SGHAT, FQNNGV. This CDR3 contains 14 residues. V was clipped by 4 bases and J by 2 bases, with 12 bases between them. In DNA form, the CDR3 reads TGTGCCAGCAGCTGGGGGGGCCGAACCTACGAGCAGTACTTC. Protein sequence: CASSWGGRTYEQYF.

The chain uses TRBV5-4 and TRBJ1-4; 9 bases fit TRBD1. The trim removed 3 bases at V and 7 bases at J, leaving 7 bases unmatched. The CDR3 extends over 15 amino acids. Germline V gives CDR1 SGHNT, CDR2 YYREEE (reference sequence). The CDR3 reads CASSSKGQGVEKLFF. The CDR3 nucleotides read TGTGCCAGCAGCTCCAAGGGACAGGGAGTTGAAAAACTGTTTTTT.

The V and J genes are TRBV7-9 and TRBJ2-5; the D gene is possibly TRBD2 (6 bases). V lost 3 bases and J 2 bases, leaving 13 bases between the germline ends. CDR3 length: 15 residues. Germline CDR1 is SEHNR and CDR2 is FQNEAQ (reference sequence). The CDR3 region is CASSFRLAQQETQYF. CDR3 bases: TGTGCCAGCAGCTTCAGGCTAGCGCAACAAGAGACCCAGTACTTC.

This sequence joins TRBV20-1 and TRBJ2-3; D is unclear. CDR3 length: 12 amino acids. Germline CDR1 is DFQATT and CDR2 is SNEGSKA (reference sequence). The V end was cut by 3 bases, the J end by 6 bases, with 10 bases between. The DNA for the CDR3 is TGCAGTGCTAGCCGATCTGGGGATACGCAGTATTTT. Encoded protein: CSASRSGDTQYF.

The genes are TRBV6-1 and TRBJ1-3; D is possibly TRBD1 (5 bases). CDR3 length: 16 residues. The germline gives CDR1 MNHNS, CDR2 SASEGT. The ends were cut back, 5 bases at V and 3 bases at J, with 17 bases in the middle. Written as DNA, the CDR3 is TGTGCCAGCAGTACCACGGGAGGGGCTGTTGGAAACACCATATATTTT. Residues: CASSTTGGAVGNTIYF.

The chain recombines TRBV24-1 with TRBJ2-1, with 8 bases identical to TRBD1. Germline V gene data show CDR1 as KGHDR and CDR2 as SFDVKD. The ends lost 2 bases at V and 5 bases at J; junction bases unmatched: 7. The CDR3 spans 16 residues. The CDR3 sequence is CATSDSYWTGNNEQFF. Written as DNA, the CDR3 is TGTGCCACCAGTGATTCCTATTGGACAGGGAACAATGAGCAGTTCTTC.

This clonotype was seen only a few times. The J gene is TRBJ2-4, the V gene TRBV11-2; 10 positions match TRBD1. CDR3 length: 17 residues. Germline-derived CDR1 and CDR2 are SGHAT and FQNNGV. Unmatched junction bases numbered 7, after V lost 4 bases and J lost 1 base. CDR3 sequence (DNA): TGTGCCAGCAGCTACAACCGGGACAGGGGTGCCAAAAACATTCAGTACTTC. Protein: CASSYNRDRGAKNIQYF.

The chain recombines TRBV5-1 with TRBJ1-1, with D unclear. Trimming removed 1 base at V and 6 bases at J, with 10 bases between. Germline V CDR1 and CDR2: SGHRS, YFSETQ. This CDR3 region has 13 residues. CDR3 sequence (DNA): TGCGCCAGCAGCTTGCTTTCGGGAGCTGAAGCTTTCTTT. Its protein is CASSLLSGAEAFF.

The genes are TRBV18 and TRBJ2-1; D is unclear. The CDR3 runs to 12 residues. Germline lookup yields CDR1 KGHSH and CDR2 LQKENI. V lost 2 bases and J 4 bases, leaving 3 bases between the germline ends. CDR3 protein: CASSPTYNEQFF. The CDR3 DNA reads TGTGCCAGCTCACCAACGTACAATGAGCAGTTCTTC. The entire variable domain, with the rest obtained from reference TRBV18 and TRBJ2-1, is as follows: NAGVMQNPRHLVRRRGQEARLRCSPMKGHSHVYWYRQLPEEGLKFMVYLQKENIIDESGMPKERFSAEFPKEGPSILRIQQVVRGDSAAYFCASSPTYNEQFFGPGTRLTVL.

This clonotype was seen only a few times. The V and J genes are TRBV20-1 and TRBJ2-3; D is unclear. The CDR3 extends over 12 amino acids. Trimming shortened V by 1 base and J by 0 bases, and 2 bases separated the two germline ends. Germline values: CDR1 DFQATT, CDR2 SNEGSKA (reference sequence). The CDR3 coding sequence is TGCAGTGCTAGAGCTAGCACAGATACGCAGTATTTT. Translated, it gives CSARASTDTQYF.

This clonotype has just a few counts. This sequence joins TRBV11-2 and TRBJ2-3; TRBD2 matches 7 bases. This CDR3 is built from 14 residues. Germline-derived CDR1 and CDR2 are SGHAT and FQNNGV. J gave up 4 bases and V 3 bases, and 4 bases lay outside the gene matches. For the CDR3, the DNA is TGTGCCAGCAGCTTTTTCCGGGAGGCAGATACGCAGTATTTT. It codes for CASSFFREADTQYF.

This clonotype was seen more than once but under ten times. V is TRBV7-2 and J is TRBJ2-2; tentative D call: TRBD2 (6 bases). The CDR3 runs to 15 residues. Per germline, CDR1 SGHTA and CDR2 FQGNSA. Trimming removed 5 bases at V and 10 bases at J, with 20 bases between. The chain's CDR3 is CASSPWGDLSPELFF. The DNA for the CDR3 is TGTGCCAGCAGCCCATGGGGGGATTTAAGCCCGGAGCTGTTTTTT.

The chain employs TRBV10-3 and TRBJ2-3; the D is unclear. Germline V lookup: CDR1 ENHRY, CDR2 SYGVKD. There are 15 residues in the CDR3. The V end was cut by 4 bases, the J end by 4 bases, with 15 bases between. CDR3 sequence reads: CAISGGLLGPDTQYF. The CDR3 DNA follows: TGTGCCATCAGTGGGGGTCTCCTGGGCCCAGATACGCAGTATTTT.

The genes are TRBV6-1 and TRBJ1-2, with D hard to call. CDR3 size: 15 residues. Germline assignment: CDR1 MNHNS and CDR2 SASEGT. The V and J ends lost 7 bases and 11 bases respectively, with 26 bases between them. The CDR3 bases are TGTGCCAGCAAACAAAGTCCGCAGACGGCGCCCGTTTACACCTTC. It yields the protein CASKQSPQTAPVYTF.